This T cell receptor (beta chain) was found in a study of blood T cells in healthy people across ages. General study results and limits: The study found TCR beta diversity correlated strongly with naive T cell percentage. The study regarded diversity estimates from one million T cells as underestimates. Unsorted PBMCs prevented conclusive naive versus antigen-experienced comparison.

Germline V gene lookup returns CDR1 SQVTM and CDR2 ANQGSEA. V shed 6 bases and J shed 5 bases, with 14 bases lying between them. The CDR3 consists of 12 residues. On this clonotype itself: The target antigen is unknown.

Combining a sample-barcoded 5' primer with a J-beta primer mix, a second PCR ran for about 7 to 11 cycles. TCRdb used MiXCR to reprocess the 5' RACE reads, holding one entry per CDR3 protein. In the table there are 1.8 million or so distinct CDR3 sequences, about two fifths of which are singletons. The authors isolated at least 6 million PBMCs per sample. This rearrangement joins TRBV29-1 to TRBJ2-7, with D perhaps matching TRBD1 (6 bases). This sequence was found in a human donor in good health. Sequenced: blood. The CDR3 protein is CSVENRENEQYF. The CDR3 coding sequence is TGCAGCGTCGAAAACAGGGAGAACGAGCAGTACTTC.